This T cell receptor (beta chain) was recorded in a study of cytomegalovirus exposure and HLA in healthy donors. Study-level background: Most genotyped donors, 65% to 90% of around 370, had Caucasian-associated genetic ancestry. Study-wide findings and caveats: HLA allele associations emerged for about 18,000 TCR beta sequences in a later analysis, at 0.05 false discovery rate. The authors later found most CMV-associated TCR beta chains appeared HLA-restricted. A previous analysis found most TCR beta V segments productive roughly 90% or roughly 30% of the time.

CDR3 length: 15 amino acids. Primers included in the PCR were 60 Vbeta and 13 Jbeta primers. Data came from immunoSEQ multiplex PCR; TCRdb stores just in-frame clones and leaves some out. Of approximately 120,000 clones in the sample, about 73% were seen once. This clone has more than one count but fewer than ten. The antigen is unknown. Material: PBMCs. This rearrangement joins TRBV21-1 to TRBJ2-3; the table's D call, TRBD1, has no DNA check behind it. TRBV21-1 is reported as a pseudogene. This sequence was found in a woman in her 40s in good health and CMV-seronegative. In DNA, the CDR3 is TGTGCCAGCAGCGGACACCCAACTAGCACAGATACGCAGTATTTT. It yields the protein CASSGHPTSTDTQYF.